This entry lists 23 T cell receptor beta chains sequenced from one sample in a study of a mutant IDH1 vaccine in newly diagnosed glioma. Assay: immunoSEQ multiplex PCR; the TCRdb copy retains only in-frame clones and omits some. The table lists around 130,000 clones, roughly 77% of them singletons. No antigen has been identified for these receptors. Time point described: week 11, during vaccination. A single vaccine dose contained 300 ug of mutant IDH1 20-mer peptide, and topical imiquimod was used with it. Source: PBMCs, taken from a glioma patient whose treatment included an IDH1 peptide vaccine. These receptors originate from a man aged 35 to 55 with glioma.

V is TRBV10-2 and J is TRBJ2-5, with no clear D. Trimming took off 5 bases at V and 5 bases at J, with 9 bases between the two ends. Germline V gives CDR1 WSHSY, CDR2 SAAADI. The CDR3 is 12 residues long. The CDR3 sequence: CASSPSMETQYF. CDR3 sequence (DNA): TGCGCCAGCAGTCCCTCAATGGAGACCCAGTACTTC.

The gene calls are TRBV5-4 and TRBJ2-7; D may be TRBD1 (6 bases). V was trimmed by 4 bases and J by 5 bases, leaving 13 bases between them. Germline V lookup: CDR1 SGHNT, CDR2 YYREEE (reference sequence). This CDR3 region has 13 residues. CDR3 protein: CASSPDRRDEQYF. In nucleotides, the CDR3 is TGTGCCAGCAGCCCCGACAGGCGGGACGAGCAGTACTTC.

The chain links TRBV5-5 to TRBJ2-5, with D tentatively TRBD1 or TRBD2 (5 bases each). With 0 bases removed from V and 1 base from J, the gap between germline ends came to 16 bases. Germline loops: CDR1 SGHKS, CDR2 YYEKEE (reference sequence). CDR3 length: 17 amino acids. The DNA for the CDR3 is TGTGCCAGCAGCTTGGTTCCGGGACGGGAAGCCCAAGAGACCCAGTACTTC. Translation gives CASSLVPGREAQETQYF.

The count of this clone is one. The J gene is TRBJ2-5, the V gene TRBV9; 8 positions agree with TRBD2. Germline V gene lookup returns CDR1 SGDLS and CDR2 YYNGEE. This CDR3 spans 17 amino acids. V dropped 4 bases and J dropped 0; count of bases not matched to a gene: 11. The CDR3 sequence is CASSSGGGSSYQETQYF. CDR3 DNA sequence: TGTGCCAGCAGCTCCGGGGGGGGGTCCTCGTACCAAGAGACCCAGTACTTC.

The rearrangement links TRBV7-8 to TRBJ2-2; 7 nucleotides align to TRBD2. This CDR3 region has 16 residues. Germline loops: CDR1 SGHVS, CDR2 FQNEAQ. Trimming removed 5 bases from V and 0 bases from J; junction bases left unmatched: 6. The CDR3 sequence: CASSGRDRPNTGELFF. CDR3 bases: TGTGCCAGCAGCGGGAGGGACCGCCCGAACACCGGGGAGCTGTTTTTT.

V usage is TRBV6-4 and J usage is TRBJ2-3; a possible D gene is TRBD2 (6 bases). Between the trimmed V and J ends, which lost 3 bases and 6 bases, there was a span of 19 bases. The germline CDR1 and CDR2 sequences are MRHNA and SNTAGT. This CDR3 has 16 residues. CDR3 sequence: CASSDNSGSLSDTQYF. CDR3 sequence (DNA): TGTGCCAGCAGTGATAATAGCGGATCTCTGAGCGATACGCAGTATTTT.

The chain links TRBV7-6 to TRBJ2-7; 8 positions match TRBD1. The CDR3 spans 16 residues. Germline CDR1 and CDR2: SGHVS and FNYEAQ. The J segment lost 2 bases and the V segment lost 2 bases, leaving 8 bases of the junction unmatched. The CDR3, as DNA: TGTGCCAGCAGCTTAACCGTCGACAGGGGCACCTACGAGCAGTACTTC. Residues: CASSLTVDRGTYEQYF.

The chain links TRBV27 to TRBJ2-3; no firm D call. With 8 bases removed from V and 4 bases from J, the gap between germline ends came to 31 bases. The CDR3 runs 19 residues. Germline V gene sequence: CDR1 MNHEY, CDR2 SMNVEV (reference sequence). The CDR3 region is CASAYRVRSRGFSPDTQYF. The CDR3 DNA reads TGTGCCAGCGCCTATAGGGTCCGGTCCCGCGGTTTTAGTCCAGATACGCAGTATTTT.

The table lists this clone with a count of one. The chain links TRBV11-2 to TRBJ2-1, with a tentative D call TRBD2 (6 bases). V was shortened by 5 bases and J by 4 bases, with 12 bases between the two germline ends. Germline CDR1 and CDR2: SGHAT and FQNNGV. The CDR3 totals 14 residues. DNA for the CDR3: TGTGCCAGCAGCCGGGACTTCCAATACAATGAGCAGTTCTTC. This encodes CASSRDFQYNEQFF.

This clone has just a few counts. The chain has TRBV5-1 and TRBJ1-5, with TRBD1 as a possible D gene (5 bases). V lost 7 bases and J 1 base, leaving 18 bases between the germline ends. The CDR3 length is 16 residues. CDR1 SGHRS and CDR2 YFSETQ come from the germline V gene. The CDR3 nucleotides are TGCGCCAGCTCCTTAGGAGGATGGGGCAGCAATCAGCCCCAGCATTTT. Translating it yields CASSLGGWGSNQPQHF.

This clone was seen a single time. The V call is TRBV7-6, the J call TRBJ1-2, with D uncertain. V lost 5 bases, J lost 5 bases, and 15 bases lay in between. Germline CDR1 SGHVS, CDR2 FNYEAQ. The CDR3 length is 14 residues. The CDR3: CASSPGNGEYGYTF. The CDR3 DNA follows: TGTGCCAGCAGCCCCGGTAATGGGGAATATGGCTACACCTTC.

The V and J genes are TRBV5-6 and TRBJ2-7; D is possibly TRBD1 (5 bases). The CDR3 runs 16 residues. V was shortened by 5 bases and J by 2 bases, with 20 bases between the two germline ends. CDR1 and CDR2 (germline): SGHDT, YYEEEE. The CDR3 DNA reads as TGTGCCAGCAGACCAAGGCCGACGACAGTGGCCTACGAGCAGTACTTC. The encoded protein is CASRPRPTTVAYEQYF.

The chain carries TRBV2 and TRBJ1-2, with 7 bases identical to TRBD1. Losses at the gene ends were 10 bases for V and 4 bases for J; bases not matched to a gene: 6. There are 12 residues in the CDR3. Germline V lookup: CDR1 SNHLY, CDR2 FYNNEI. CDR3 nucleotide sequence: TGTGCCACACCTGCAGGGGGCTATGGCTACACCTTC. Residues: CATPAGGYGYTF.

Only one count was recorded for this clone. The gene calls are TRBV5-4 and TRBJ2-7; D is perhaps TRBD1 or TRBD2 (6 bases each). V lost 2 bases, J lost 4 bases, and 22 bases lay in between. Germline CDR1 and CDR2: SGHNT and YYREEE (reference sequence). There are 17 residues in the CDR3. The CDR3 DNA follows: TGTGCCAGCAGCTTTCGGGCCCCGGGGGCCAAACTTTACGAGCAGTACTTC. It specifies CASSFRAPGAKLYEQYF. Complete variable domain (other parts from reference TRBV5-4 and TRBJ2-7): ETGVTQSPTHLIKTRGQQVTLRCSSQSGHNTVSWYQQALGQGPQFIFQYYREEENGRGNFPPRFSGLQFPNYSSELNVNALELDDSALYLCASSFRAPGAKLYEQYFGPGTRLTVT.

This clone has just one count. This chain links TRBV7-9 with TRBJ1-1; 7 bases align to TRBD1. Germline V lookup: CDR1 SEHNR, CDR2 FQNEAQ (reference sequence). Trimming cost V 5 bases and J 0 bases; bases outside gene matches: 9. This CDR3 contains 16 residues. Here the CDR3 DNA reads TGTGCCAGCAGCCGCGGGTTGACAGGGATGAACACTGAAGCTTTCTTT. It specifies CASSRGLTGMNTEAFF. Full variable domain (missing parts from reference TRBV7-9 and TRBJ1-1): DTGVSQNPRHKITKRGQNVTFRCDPISEHNRLYWYRQTLGQGPEFLTYFQNEAQLEKSRLLSDRFSAERPKGSFSTLEIQRTEQGDSAMYLCASSRGLTGMNTEAFFGQGTRLTVV.

The chain has TRBV7-2 and TRBJ2-1, with 10 bases identical to TRBD2. The CDR3 length is 19 residues. The ends lost 1 base at V and 0 bases at J; junction bases unmatched: 9. Germline lookup yields CDR1 SGHTA and CDR2 FQGNSA. The CDR3 spells CASSLEALAGFLSYNEQFF. The CDR3 nucleotides read TGTGCCAGCAGCTTAGAGGCACTAGCGGGATTCCTCTCCTACAATGAGCAGTTCTTC.

This sequence joins TRBV13 and TRBJ2-7; TRBD2 agrees at 7 bases. CDR1 is PRHDT, CDR2 FYEKMQ, per germline (reference sequence). V lost 3 bases and J lost 2; bases outside the gene matches: 13. This CDR3 comprises 17 residues. The CDR3 reads CASSFTGSGGRAYEQYF. CDR3 nucleotides: TGTGCCAGCAGCTTTACCGGCTCTGGCGGGAGAGCCTACGAGCAGTACTTC.

The V and J genes are TRBV6-5 and TRBJ2-3; 9 bases are shared with TRBD2. The CDR3 extends over 15 amino acids. J gave up 4 bases and V 4 bases, and 6 bases lay outside the gene matches. CDR1 is MNHEY and CDR2 is SVGAGI in the germline V gene. CDR3 region: CASSWRGGRADTQYF. The CDR3 coding sequence is TGTGCCAGCAGTTGGCGGGGGGGCCGCGCAGATACGCAGTATTTT.

This chain uses TRBV28 with TRBJ1-1; TRBD1 aligns across 8 bases. Trimming took 10 bases from V and 0 from J; bases not matched to a gene: 10. The CDR3 extends over 15 amino acids. Germline-derived CDR1 and CDR2 are MDHEN and SYDVKM. The chain's CDR3 is CATLWGDRLNTEAFF. Here the CDR3 DNA reads TGTGCCACCTTGTGGGGGGACAGGTTGAACACTGAAGCTTTCTTT.

J is TRBJ1-4 and V is TRBV19; D is uncertain. The germline V gene has CDR1 LNHDA and CDR2 SQIVND (reference sequence). With 1 base removed from V and 4 bases from J, the gap between germline ends came to 10 bases. This CDR3 spans 15 amino acids. CDR3 residues: CASSIAAGFNEKLFF. The CDR3 nucleotides are TGTGCCAGTAGTATAGCGGCAGGATTTAATGAAAAACTGTTTTTT.

The chain recombines TRBV4-3 with TRBJ2-3, with D hard to call. The CDR3 runs to 14 residues. Germline CDR1 LGHNA, CDR2 YSLEER. The germline V and J ends were trimmed by 4 bases and 2 bases, with 10 bases remaining between them. CDR3 bases: TGCGCCAGCAGCCCTTCGGGCCCCACAGATACGCAGTATTTT. Residues: CASSPSGPTDTQYF.

This chain connects TRBV19 to TRBJ2-1; tentative D call: TRBD2 (6 bases). Germline loops: CDR1 LNHDA, CDR2 SQIVND (reference sequence). The CDR3 runs to 16 residues. V lost 5 bases and J lost 1, with 15 bases in between. CDR3 region: CASSPEGTFSYNEQFF. The CDR3, as DNA: TGTGCCAGTAGTCCCGAAGGGACTTTTTCCTACAATGAGCAGTTCTTC.

The CDR3 DNA sequence: TGTGCCAGCAGGCCAAGGACGCAAGAGCAGTACTTC. Its translation is CASRPRTQEQYF. V is TRBV2 and J is TRBJ2-7; unclear D gene. With 6 bases removed from V and 7 bases from J, the gap between germline ends came to 13 bases. CDR1 and CDR2 from the germline V gene are SNHLY and FYNNEI. CDR3 length: 12 amino acids.